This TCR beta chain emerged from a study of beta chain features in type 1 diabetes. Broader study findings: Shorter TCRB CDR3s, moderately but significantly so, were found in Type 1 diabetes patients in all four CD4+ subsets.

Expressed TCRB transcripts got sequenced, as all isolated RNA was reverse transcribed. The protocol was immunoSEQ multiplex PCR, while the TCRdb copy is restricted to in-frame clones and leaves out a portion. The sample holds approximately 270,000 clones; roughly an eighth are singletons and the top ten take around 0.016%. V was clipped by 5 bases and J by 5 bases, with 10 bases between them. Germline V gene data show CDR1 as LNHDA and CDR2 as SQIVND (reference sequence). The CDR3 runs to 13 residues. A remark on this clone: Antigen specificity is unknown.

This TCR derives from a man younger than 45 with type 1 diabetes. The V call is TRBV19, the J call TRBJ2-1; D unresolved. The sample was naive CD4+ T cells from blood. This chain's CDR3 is CASSVRLHNEQFF. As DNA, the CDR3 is TGTGCCAGTAGTGTCCGACTCCACAATGAGCAGTTCTTC.